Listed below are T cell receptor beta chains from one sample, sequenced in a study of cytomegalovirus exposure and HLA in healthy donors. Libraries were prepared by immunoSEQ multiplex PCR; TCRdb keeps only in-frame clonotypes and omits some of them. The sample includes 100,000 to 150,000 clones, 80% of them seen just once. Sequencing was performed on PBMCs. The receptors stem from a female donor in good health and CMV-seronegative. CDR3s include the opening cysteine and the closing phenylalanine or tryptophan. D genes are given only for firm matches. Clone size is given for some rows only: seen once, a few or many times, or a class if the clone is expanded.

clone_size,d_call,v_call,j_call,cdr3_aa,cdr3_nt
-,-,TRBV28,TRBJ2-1,CASSLAGLNEQFF,TGTGCCAGCAGTTTAGCGGGTCTCAATGAGCAGTTCTTC
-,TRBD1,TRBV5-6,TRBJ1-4,CASSSGTGQKLFF,TGTGCCAGCAGCTCTGGGACAGGGCAAAAACTGTTTTTT
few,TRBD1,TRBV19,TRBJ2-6,CASRTGPSGANVLTF,TGTGCCAGTAGGACAGGGCCCTCTGGGGCCAACGTCCTGACTTTC
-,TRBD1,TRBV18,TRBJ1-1,CASSPSRGWTEAFF,TGTGCCAGCTCACCGAGCAGGGGGTGGACTGAAGCTTTCTTT
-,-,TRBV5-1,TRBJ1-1,CASSHISTGTEAFF,TGCGCCAGCAGCCACATATCTACAGGGACTGAAGCTTTCTTT
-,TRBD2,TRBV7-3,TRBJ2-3,CASSLSVGGAGSDTQYF,TGTGCCAGCAGCTTAAGTGTCGGGGGGGCCGGATCAGATACGCAGTATTTT
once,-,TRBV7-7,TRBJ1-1,CASSLSEDTEAFF,TGTGCTAGCAGCTTATCTGAGGACACTGAAGCTTTCTTT
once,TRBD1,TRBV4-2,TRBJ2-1,CASSQGQGNYNEQFF,TGTGCCAGCAGCCAGGGACAGGGGAATTACAATGAGCAGTTCTTC
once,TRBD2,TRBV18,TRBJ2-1,CASSPQLADYNEQFF,TGTGCCAGCTCACCACAACTAGCGGATTACAATGAGCAGTTCTTC
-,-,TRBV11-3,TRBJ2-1,CASSSRESYNEQFF,TGTGCCAGCAGCTCGAGAGAATCCTACAATGAGCAGTTCTTC
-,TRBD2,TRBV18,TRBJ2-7,CASSATSGNFGYEQYF,TGTGCCAGCTCAGCTACTAGCGGGAATTTCGGTTACGAGCAGTACTTC
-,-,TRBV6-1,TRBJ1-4,CASSGPGEGEKLFF,TGTGCCAGCAGCGGGCCGGGGGAAGGAGAAAAACTGTTTTTT
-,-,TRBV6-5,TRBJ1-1,CASSYAGWGTEAFF,TGTGCCAGCAGTTACGCAGGGTGGGGCACTGAAGCTTTCTTT
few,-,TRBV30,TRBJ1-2,CAWSQGPVGGYTF,TGTGCCTGGAGTCAGGGCCCCGTTGGGGGCTACACCTTC
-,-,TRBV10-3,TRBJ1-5,CAISASDNQPQHF,TGTGCCATCAGTGCTTCAGACAATCAGCCCCAGCATTTT
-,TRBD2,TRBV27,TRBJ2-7,CASSFIAGVQEQYF,TGTGCCAGCAGTTTTATAGCGGGAGTTCAAGAGCAGTACTTC
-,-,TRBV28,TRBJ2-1,CASSLDAVRGGEQFF,TGTGCCAGCAGTTTAGACGCCGTGCGGGGAGGTGAGCAGTTCTTC
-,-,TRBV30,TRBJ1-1,CAWSVRGIGEAFF,TGTGCCTGGAGTGTTAGGGGTATTGGTGAAGCTTTCTTT
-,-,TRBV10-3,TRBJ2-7,CAISEGRNLHEQYF,TGTGCCATCAGTGAGGGCAGGAATCTCCACGAGCAGTACTTC
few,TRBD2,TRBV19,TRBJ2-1,CASRGGGLAGDPYNEQFF,TGTGCCAGTAGAGGGGGGGGACTAGCGGGGGACCCCTACAATGAGCAGTTCTTC
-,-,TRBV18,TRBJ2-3,CASSPPTTDTQYF,TGTGCCAGCTCACCTCCGACTACAGATACGCAGTATTTT
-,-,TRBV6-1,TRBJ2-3,CASSEVWGLGADTQYF,TGTGCCAGCAGTGAAGTTTGGGGGCTAGGGGCAGATACGCAGTATTTT
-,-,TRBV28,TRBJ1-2,CASSLGGGADYGYTF,TGTGCCAGCAGTCTAGGTGGAGGGGCCGACTATGGCTACACCTTC
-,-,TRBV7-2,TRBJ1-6,CASSLQYSPLHF,TGTGCCAGCAGCTTACAATATTCACCCCTCCACTTT
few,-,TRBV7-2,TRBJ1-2,CASSLTANYGYTF,TGTGCCAGCAGCCTGACAGCTAACTATGGCTACACCTTC
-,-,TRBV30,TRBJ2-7,CAFKPPDNYDEQYF,TGTGCCTTCAAGCCCCCTGACAATTACGACGAGCAGTACTTC
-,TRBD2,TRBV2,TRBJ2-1,CASLAGGVNEQFF,TGTGCCAGCCTAGCGGGGGGGGTCAATGAGCAGTTCTTC
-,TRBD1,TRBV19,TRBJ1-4,CASRRDTGGHEKLFF,TGTGCCAGTAGGCGTGACACAGGGGGCCATGAAAAACTGTTTTTT
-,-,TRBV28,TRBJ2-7,CASSSEGPYEQYF,TGTGCCAGCAGCTCCGAGGGCCCCTACGAGCAGTACTTC
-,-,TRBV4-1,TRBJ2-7,CASSQNLRTPAYEQYF,TGCGCCAGCAGCCAGAATCTTAGGACTCCCGCCTACGAGCAGTACTTC